Presented here are 11 T cell receptor beta chains from one specimen sequenced in a study of T cell repertoires in cytomegalovirus infection. A single record per CDR3 protein comes from TCRdb applying MiXCR to the reads. The sample shows more than 200,000 distinct CDR3 sequences, approximately 9% of them seen only once. Sequencing was carried out using PBMCs. Source of these receptors: a human donor in good health (CMV status not recorded). Some clones in this sample may be carry-over from other donors' samples.

The sample holds many counts of this clonotype. The chain is built from TRBV7-2 and TRBJ2-5, with 10 positions matching TRBD2. The germline V gene encodes CDR1 SGHTA and CDR2 FQGNSA. Trimming cost V 2 bases and J 8 bases; bases outside gene matches: 11. This CDR3 has 16 amino acids. The CDR3 region is CASSLSVSGRFGTQYF. DNA of the CDR3: TGTGCCAGCAGCTTATCGGTTAGCGGGAGGTTTGGAACCCAGTACTTC.

The V call is TRBV6-6, the J call TRBJ1-6; D remains unclear. The CDR3 has 14 amino acids. Trimming took 5 bases from V and 7 from J, leaving 12 bases between them. Germline CDR1 reads MNHNY; CDR2 reads SVGAGI (reference sequence). In nucleotides, the CDR3 is TGTGCCAGCAGTACCGGAGGTGGAAATTCACCCCTCCACTTT. This codes for CASSTGGGNSPLHF.

This clonotype turned up a few times. This chain joins TRBV7-2 and TRBJ1-1, with 7 bases matching TRBD1. V was clipped by 5 bases and J by 3 bases; unmatched bases: 9. CDR1 is SGHTA and CDR2 is FQGNSA in the germline V gene. The length of the CDR3 is 15 residues. The CDR3 DNA follows: TGTGCCAGCAGCCCAGTACAGGGGAGGTACACTGAAGCTTTCTTT. This encodes CASSPVQGRYTEAFF.

There are many counts of this clonotype. V and J are TRBV7-8 and TRBJ1-1, with 10 bases aligning to TRBD1. The CDR3 is 15 amino acids. Trimming at V came to 4 bases and at J to 0 bases, leaving 2 bases not matched to a gene. Germline values: CDR1 SGHVS, CDR2 FQNEAQ. For the CDR3, the DNA is TGTGCCAGCAGCTCGGGACAGGGGATGAACACTGAAGCTTTCTTT. Protein product: CASSSGQGMNTEAFF.

This clonotype was found many times. The chain recombines TRBV7-8 with TRBJ2-7; the D gene is possibly TRBD2 (6 bases). V was cut by 3 bases and J by 1 base, with 13 bases left in between. This CDR3 has 15 residues. Per the germline V gene, CDR1 is SGHVS and CDR2 is FQNEAQ. CDR3 in DNA: TGTGCCAGCAGCTTTCAGGGAGGTTTTTCCTACGAGCAGTACTTC. Translation: CASSFQGGFSYEQYF.

The table lists this clonotype with many counts. The chain couples TRBV24-1 to TRBJ2-2; 7 bases agree with TRBD2. Germline V CDR1 and CDR2: KGHDR, SFDVKD. The CDR3 consists of 18 residues. V dropped 4 bases and J dropped 2; count of bases not matched to a gene: 12. The CDR3 reads CATSDAGQAGENTGELFF. In nucleotides, the CDR3 is TGTGCCACCAGTGACGCGGGGCAGGCGGGAGAAAACACCGGGGAGCTGTTTTTT.

The chain recombines TRBV5-1 with TRBJ2-5, with 8 bases lining up with TRBD2. V was clipped by 7 bases and J by 5 bases; unmatched bases: 10. The CDR3 runs to 14 residues. CDR1 is SGHRS and CDR2 is YFSETQ in the germline V gene. CDR3 sequence: CASGRAGVGETQYF. The DNA for the CDR3 is TGCGCCAGCGGAAGAGCGGGAGTAGGGGAGACCCAGTACTTC. Full variable domain (missing parts from reference TRBV5-1 and TRBJ2-5): KAGVTQTPRYLIKTRGQQVTLSCSPISGHRSVSWYQQTPGQGLQFLFEYFSETQRNKGNFPGRFSGRQFSNSRSEMNVSTLELGDSALYLCASGRAGVGETQYFGPGTRLLVL.

This clonotype came up many times. This rearrangement joins TRBV7-6 to TRBJ2-3; 9 bases are a match to TRBD1. The length of the CDR3 is 16 residues. Germline V gene lookup returns CDR1 SGHVS and CDR2 FNYEAQ. V gave up 4 bases and J gave up 3 bases; unmatched junction bases: 8. CDR3 region: CASSSKPGQGTDTQYF. The CDR3 region has the DNA TGTGCCAGCAGCTCAAAACCGGGACAGGGAACAGATACGCAGTATTTT.

This clonotype was counted many times. The chain carries TRBV7-2 and TRBJ1-2; D is undetermined. CDR3 length: 15 residues. The germline V gene has CDR1 SGHTA and CDR2 FQGNSA. The ends were cut back, 0 bases at V and 4 bases at J, with 12 bases in the middle. The CDR3 loop is CASSLASMVIYGYTF. The CDR3 DNA reads as TGTGCCAGCAGCTTAGCAAGTATGGTAATCTATGGCTACACCTTC. The whole variable domain, filled in from reference TRBV7-2 and TRBJ1-2, reads GAGVSQSPSNKVTEKGKDVELRCDPISGHTALYWYRQSLGQGLEFLIYFQGNSAPDKSGLPSDRFSAERTGGSVSTLTIQRTQQEDSAVYLCASSLASMVIYGYTFGSGTRLTVV.

This clonotype was recorded many times. This CDR3 fails to terminate in the conserved phenylalanine or tryptophan, so it likely reflects a read error. It is unclear where the CDR3 begins or ends on the DNA, so no DNA is shown, and the CDR3 is as TCRdb lists it. The chain has TRBV7-6 and TRBJ2-5; TRBD2, the table's D call, was not compared with the DNA. Per germline, CDR1 SGHVS and CDR2 FNYEAQ. The CDR3 is 12 amino acids long, termini counted. CDR3 sequence reads: CASSLGGIAEAV.

This clonotype was found many times. The V call is TRBV19, the J call TRBJ2-1; D possibly uses TRBD1 or TRBD2 (5 bases each). The V gene's germline CDR1 is LNHDA and CDR2 SQIVND (reference sequence). Trimming shortened V by 6 bases and J by 9 bases, and 18 bases separated the two germline ends. CDR3 length: 14 amino acids. CDR3 region: CASRWGPPLGEQFF. The CDR3 bases are TGTGCCAGTAGATGGGGACCGCCATTGGGTGAGCAGTTCTTC.